This TCR beta chain was recorded in a study of shared clonotypes between healthy human individuals (TCRdb year 2020). About the full investigation: Two women and a few men aged 18 to 49 years were included in the cohort. Different laboratories and diverse techniques were used to prepare libraries and sequence TCR repertoires, to increase sequencing depth and limit assay-specific biases. The study deeply sequenced blood TCR repertoires of five healthy adults to estimate repertoire size and the extent of clonotype sharing between individuals. Leukapheresis yielded between about 0.94 and 10 billion PBMCs per donor. Per donor, three plates each were used for CD4 naive and CD4 memory, two for CD8 naive, and one for CD8 memory. What the study reported, not specific to this receptor: Estimated clonotype richness was generally larger for naive than for memory subsets. Sampling was restricted to blood, and TCR repertoires in tissue are likely to differ from TCR repertoires in blood. Higher generation probabilities were observed for clonotypes shared by all four sorted-subset donors than for non-shared clonotypes. Even with the large sequencing depth, rarefaction of the sorted-subset datasets indicated that sequencing was incomplete. The small number of donors limited the genetic and exposure-history diversity represented. When four donors were compared, the shared fraction of clonotypes was roughly 4.8% for naive CD4, roughly 3.4% for naive CD8, 2% to 2.5% for memory CD4, and 0.4% for memory CD8. Pairwise subsampling indicated that sequencing depth was expected to affect the degree of clonotype sharing among donors.

This clone was seen ten or more times. Its antigen remains undetermined. No qualities accompany the bases; no much larger clone lies one base away. Healthy HIV-negative adults with no recently reported acute infections or vaccinations were included as donors. Every donor was a Caucasian adult residing in Nashville, Tennessee, USA. Magnetic negative selection was used to enrich CD4+ T cells, after which naive cells were positively selected on CD45RA and the negative fraction became the memory subset. Blood was collected by leukapheresis, and PBMCs were isolated by Ficoll-Histopaque density gradient centrifugation and then cryopreserved in liquid nitrogen vapor phase. Analytical flow cytometry was used to check the purity and quantity of each magnetically sorted T cell population. Genomic DNA was isolated from every sorted fraction and measured by UV absorbance on a Nanodrop 2000c. TCR CDR3 regions were amplified from genomic DNA by multiplex PCR using the deep immunoSEQ assay. Genomic DNA extracted from each cell subset was distributed evenly over all wells of several immunoSEQ 96-well plates, and each plate served as one replicate. For sorted subsets, about 200 ng genomic DNA, equal to 30,000 or so T cell genomes, was loaded into each replicate PCR. Purified libraries were measured with a Qubit 3.0 fluorometer, size-checked on a Bioanalyzer 2100, and measured again with the KAPA Library Quantification kit. Every immunoSEQ 96-well plate was sequenced on a separate single-read 150-cycle Illumina NextSeq 550 flow cell. The authors' pipeline ran thus. The immunoSEQ output contained only junctional sequences without quality scores, so filtering could not match that applied to full-length reads. Sequences were annotated with PyIR, a Python wrapper for IgBLAST v1.9, and V/J genes and CDR3 were assigned using IMGT germline references. Reads were filtered out if the reads had weak V/J assignments (E-value above 1e-6), no CDR3, stop codons, out-of-frame junctions, or ambiguous translated residues. V3J clonotypes were defined as sequences sharing the same inferred V gene, J gene, and CDR3 amino acid sequence. Percentage overlap between repertoires was calculated by dividing the number of shared unique clonotypes by the size of the smaller repertoire. RTK rarefaction, the Chao1 estimator, and Recon v2.1 estimates of unobserved clonotypes were used to assess repertoire richness. Generation probabilities were computed with OLGA for all TCRbeta clonotypes obtained by the gDNA method from a handful of donors. The clones in this table, taken by TCRdb from immuneACCESS, are in-frame only. Not every clone is retained; where verified, under half of the shortfall comes from an unresolved V gene, and the cause of the rest is unknown. That table is the source of V, J and clone size, and D and trimming were worked out from the DNA. The sample contains some 1,100,000 clones, 70% to 80% of them found a single time. The ten largest clones represent about 0.52% of the sample.

V loses 3 bases of germline sequence and J loses 1 base, and the interval between the two ends is 12 bases. The CDR3 runs 15 residues from the cysteine to the phenylalanine. Of all the DNA, just the CDR3 is kept, 45 bases in frame from base 1. The germline V gene provides CDR1 KGHSH and CDR2 LQKENI. Sequencing was done on a sample of memory CD4+ T cells from PBMCs. In light of the paper, this sample's cell subset or site label describes: CD45RA-negative fraction. The V and J segments used are TRBV18 and TRBJ2-5; a tentative D call is TRBD1 (6 bases match). The receptor was derived from a man in his late teens or twenties in good health. Some clones in this sample may be carry-over from other donors' samples. The DNA sequence reads TGTGCCAGCTCACCCTACAGGGATACCCAAGAGACCCAGTACTTC. This yields the protein CASSPYRDTQETQYF.